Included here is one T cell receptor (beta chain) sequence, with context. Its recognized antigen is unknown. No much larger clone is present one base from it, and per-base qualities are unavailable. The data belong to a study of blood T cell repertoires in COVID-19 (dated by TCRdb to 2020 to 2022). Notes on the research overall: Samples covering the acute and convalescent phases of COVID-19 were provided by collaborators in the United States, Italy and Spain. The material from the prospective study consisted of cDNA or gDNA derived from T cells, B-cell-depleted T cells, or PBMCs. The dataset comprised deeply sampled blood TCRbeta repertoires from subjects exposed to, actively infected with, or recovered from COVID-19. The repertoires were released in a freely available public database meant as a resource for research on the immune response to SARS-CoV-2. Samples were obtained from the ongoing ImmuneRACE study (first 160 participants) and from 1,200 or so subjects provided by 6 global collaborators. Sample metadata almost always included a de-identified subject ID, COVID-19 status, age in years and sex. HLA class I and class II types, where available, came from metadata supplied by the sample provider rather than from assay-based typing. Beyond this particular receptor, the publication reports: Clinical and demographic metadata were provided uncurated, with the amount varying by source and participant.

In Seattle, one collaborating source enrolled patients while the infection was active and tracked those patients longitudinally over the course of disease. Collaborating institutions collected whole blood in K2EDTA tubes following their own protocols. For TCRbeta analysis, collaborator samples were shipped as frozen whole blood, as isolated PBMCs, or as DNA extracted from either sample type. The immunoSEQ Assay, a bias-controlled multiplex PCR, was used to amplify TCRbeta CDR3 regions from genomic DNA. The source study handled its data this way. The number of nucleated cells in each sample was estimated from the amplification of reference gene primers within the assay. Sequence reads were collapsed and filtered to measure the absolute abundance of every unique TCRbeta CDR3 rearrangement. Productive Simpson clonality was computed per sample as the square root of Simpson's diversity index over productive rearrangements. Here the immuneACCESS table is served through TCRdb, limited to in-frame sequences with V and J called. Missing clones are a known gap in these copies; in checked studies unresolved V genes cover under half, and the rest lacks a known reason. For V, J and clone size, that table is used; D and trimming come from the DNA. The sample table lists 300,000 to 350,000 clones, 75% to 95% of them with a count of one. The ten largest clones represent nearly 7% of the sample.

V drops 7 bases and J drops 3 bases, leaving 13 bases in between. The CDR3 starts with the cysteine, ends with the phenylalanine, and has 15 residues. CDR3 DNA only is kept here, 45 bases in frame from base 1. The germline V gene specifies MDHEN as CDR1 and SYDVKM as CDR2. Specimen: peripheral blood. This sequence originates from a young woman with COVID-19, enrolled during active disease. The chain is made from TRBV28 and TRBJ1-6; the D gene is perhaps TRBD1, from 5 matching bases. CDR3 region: CASIRGRLYNSPLHF. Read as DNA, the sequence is TGTGCCAGCATAAGGGGCAGACTCTATAATTCACCCCTCCACTTT. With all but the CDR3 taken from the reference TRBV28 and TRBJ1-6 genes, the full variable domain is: DVKVTQSSRYLVKRTGEKVFLECVQDMDHENMFWYRQDPGLGLRLIYFSYDVKMKEKGDIPEGYSVSREKKERFSLILESASTNQTSMYLCASIRGRLYNSPLHFGNGTRLTVT.